Here is one T cell receptor (beta chain) with its context. The antigen remains undetermined. Treatment of the sample: roughly 11-day PBMC culture with coronavirus spike peptide pools or control peptides (ViraFEST assay). According to the study, CD4+ T cells from the unexposed donor were gathered ahead of the COVID-19 pandemic (2011-2018). The data were obtained in a study of vaccination and CD4 T cells after COVID-19. With 0 bases removed from V and 1 base from J, the gap between germline ends came to 13 bases. The germline gives CDR1 SGHVS, CDR2 FQNEAQ. CDR3 length: 17 amino acids. The Oncomine TCR Beta short-read assay was what sequenced the DNA obtained from cultured CD4+ T cells. TCRdb itself ran the PCR reads through MiXCR, one entry per CDR3 protein. This sample yields approximately 6,500 distinct CDR3 sequences, of which approximately 50% are seen a single time; about 60% belongs to the top ten.

The TCR comes from a human donor in good health. Sequencing was done on a sample of CD4+ T cells from blood, cultured in vitro. The chain recombines TRBV7-8 with TRBJ1-5; perhaps TRBD1 as D (5 bases). The CDR3 reads CASSLAKGPQSNQPQHF. The CDR3 DNA sequence: TGTGCCAGCAGCTTAGCGAAGGGGCCTCAGAGCAATCAGCCCCAGCATTTT.